Sequencing of this T cell receptor beta chain was carried out in a study of tumor-infiltrating lymphocytes in primary liver carcinoma. Germline assignment: CDR1 MNHNS and CDR2 SASEGT. The CDR3 runs 15 residues. For this clonotype: The junction departs from the called germline gene at one end, perhaps through a read error.

Bulk tissue was left unsorted, and RNA and DNA were co-extracted from about 20-30 mg of it. A constant-region primer primed TCR beta cDNA synthesis from roughly 510 ng of total RNA. Libraries of TCR beta came from three nested multiplex PCR rounds with slightly modified ARM-PCR. Use of TRBV1-TRBV30 forward primers with a C-beta reverse primer characterized the first two PCR rounds, which lasted roughly 11 cycles each. Via MiXCR, TCRdb re-called the multiplex PCR reads, giving one row per CDR3 protein. The profile shows 65,000 to 80,000 distinct CDR3 sequences, nearly 70% of them singletons. The source is a man aged 40-50 years with primary liver carcinoma and hepatitis B virus infection. V is TRBV6-1 and J is TRBJ1-5; 11 nucleotides agree with TRBD1. The source material was liver tumor tissue from sampling region 4. Subset defined: tumor region T4, right-lateral pole. CDR3 amino acids: CATSDGTGGHQPQHF. The CDR3 bases are TGTGCCACCAGTGACGGGACAGGGGGGCATCAGCCCCAGCATTTT.